This T cell receptor beta chain was obtained from a study of spatial heterogeneity in lung cancer. Study as a whole: Detected sequences consistently included more beta-chain ones than alpha-chain ones.

The study, taken as a whole, reports: There were more appearances of ubiquitous expanded tumor TCRs in blood at resection than at follow-up.

This clonotype has a count of ten or more. Its cognate antigen is unknown. On each TCR cDNA molecule, a unique molecular identifier was present. TCRdb passed the 5' RACE reads through MiXCR, listing each CDR3 protein once. The sample holds 25,000 or so distinct CDR3 sequences, 9.5% to 15% seen once. V gave up 7 bases and J gave up 5 bases, with 15 bases separating them. This CDR3 spans 14 amino acids. CDR1 MNHEY and CDR2 SMNVEV come from the germline V gene (reference sequence). Time point defined: sample taken at primary tumor resection. Sequencing was performed on whole RNA extracted from tumor and nontumor lung tissue, or from frozen PBMC, and the material was left unsorted. Samples came from approximately 65 TRACERx patients with untreated early-stage lung cancer.

This TCR was recovered from a female donor with early-stage non-small cell lung cancer. The sequencing here drew on PBMCs, taken at surgery. The chain employs TRBV27 and TRBJ1-5; a weak D match, TRBD1 (6 bases). This CDR3 reads CASKSGAGYQPQHF. CDR3 coding DNA: TGTGCCAGCAAGTCAGGGGCGGGTTATCAGCCCCAGCATTTT.